Listed here is a single TCR beta chain. What it binds is unknown. Alpha and beta libraries were amplified separately from the second PCR onward. Cells stained for CD3, CD4, CD8, CD45RA, CD27 and viability were sorted into four CD45RA/CD27 subsets. CD45RA-CD27- cells were effector memory; CD45RA+CD27- cells were EMRA. The beta constant-region primer was an equimolar mix of two oligonucleotides covering TRBC1 and TRBC2. TCRdb ran MiXCR on the UMI-ligation and nested PCR reads and lists one entry per CDR3 protein. The data contain under 40,000 distinct CDR3 sequences, about an eighth of them singletons. This entry belongs to a study of naive and memory T cell subsets. Study-level results: From naive to CM, EM and EMRA, diversity decreased and Gini increased.

The TCR sequence derives from a human donor in good health. Material: effector memory CD4+ T cells from blood. Subset described: effector memory, CD45RA- CD27-.

The CDR3 spells CASSLLDSRAGGYTF. The CDR3 DNA follows: TGTGCCAGCAGTCTCCTGGACAGTCGAGCGGGGGGGTACACCTTC. The chain uses TRBV27 and TRBJ1-2, with D tentatively TRBD1 (6 bases). Trimming pared 5 bases from V and 11 bases from J, leaving 24 bases between. The CDR3 has 15 residues. Germline V gene lookup returns CDR1 MNHEY and CDR2 SMNVEV (reference sequence).